The next 17 T cell receptor beta chains were all read from a single sample in a study of T cell changes during pregnancy in multiple sclerosis. Libraries were prepared by immunoSEQ multiplex PCR; TCRdb keeps only in-frame clonotypes and omits some of them. The sample has approximately 51,000 clones, about 90% seen once. The specimen was CD4+ T cells from peripheral blood mononuclear cells, collected after pregnancy. Receptor source: a female donor with multiple sclerosis, enrolled in a pregnancy study.

Written as DNA, the CDR3 is TGCGCCAGCAGCTTCGACTATGAGCAGTTCTTC. Protein sequence: CASSFDYEQFF. The chain employs TRBV5-1 and TRBJ2-1; D ambiguous. Germline CDR1 is SGHRS and CDR2 is YFSETQ. The V and J ends lost 2 bases and 8 bases respectively, with 5 bases between them. The CDR3 spans 11 residues.

The V and J genes are TRBV28 and TRBJ2-7, with 9 positions matching TRBD2. The trim removed 0 bases at V and 0 bases at J, leaving 3 bases unmatched. In germline, CDR1 is MDHEN, CDR2 SYDVKM. The CDR3 runs to 16 residues. CDR3 loop: CASSLWSSGSSYEQYF. DNA of the CDR3: TGTGCCAGCAGTTTATGGAGTAGCGGGAGCTCCTACGAGCAGTACTTC.

The V call is TRBV7-9, the J call TRBJ2-2; 7 nucleotides line up with TRBD1. Germline V gene sequence: CDR1 SEHNR, CDR2 FQNEAQ (reference sequence). This CDR3 spans 16 amino acids. Losses at the gene ends were 5 bases for V and 7 bases for J; bases not matched to a gene: 13. The CDR3 DNA sequence: TGTGCCAGCAGCACGAACCCGGGACAGTCGTACGGGGAGCTGTTTTTT. As protein: CASSTNPGQSYGELFF.

The gene calls are TRBV5-5 and TRBJ2-1; 12 nucleotides line up with TRBD2. Unmatched junction bases numbered 5, after V lost 6 bases and J lost 4 bases. This CDR3 contains 15 residues. Germline CDR1 and CDR2: SGHKS and YYEKEE (reference sequence). In DNA, the CDR3 is TGTGCCAGCACGACTAGCGGGAGTCTTTACAATGAGCAGTTCTTC. Encoded protein: CASTTSGSLYNEQFF. Full variable domain (rest looked up from reference TRBV5-5 and TRBJ2-1): DAGVTQSPTHLIKTRGQQVTLRCSPISGHKSVSWYQQVLGQGPQFIFQYYEKEERGRGNFPDRFSARQFPNYSSELNVNALLLGDSALYLCASTTSGSLYNEQFFGPGTRLTVL.

The chain joins TRBV23-1 to TRBJ2-5, with 7 bases identical to TRBD1. TRBV23-1 is an ORF, and what it does is uncertain. The V gene end was trimmed by 8 bases and the J gene end by 1 base; junction bases not matched to a gene: 10. CDR3 length equals 15 residues. The CDR3 sequence is CASGSDRRLQETQYF. DNA of the CDR3: TGCGCCAGCGGGTCGGACAGGCGACTCCAAGAGACCCAGTACTTC.

V is TRBV6-1 and J is TRBJ1-1; 8 nucleotides agree with TRBD1. The CDR3 spans 15 residues. V was pared by 4 bases and J by 4 bases, with 8 bases of the junction left unmatched. Looked up from germline, CDR1 is MNHNS and CDR2 is SASEGT. CDR3 nucleotide sequence: TGTGCCAGCAGTGGACAGGGGTTGAAGGGCACTGAAGCTTTCTTT. This encodes CASSGQGLKGTEAFF.

This clone was seen a few times. The chain links TRBV19 to TRBJ1-5; TRBD1 matches 11 bases. The CDR3 loop spans 16 amino acids. Looked up from germline, CDR1 is LNHDA and CDR2 is SQIVND (reference sequence). The V segment lost 1 base and the J segment 6 bases; nucleotides outside the gene matches: 5. The CDR3 loop reads CASSIGRTGGSQPQHF. CDR3 DNA sequence: TGTGCCAGTAGTATAGGGCGGACAGGGGGCAGTCAGCCCCAGCATTTT.

This chain connects TRBV7-3 to TRBJ2-2, with 8 bases matching TRBD1. The germline gives CDR1 SGHTA, CDR2 FQGTGA. V shed 1 base and J 4 bases; nucleotides not matched to a gene: 8. The CDR3 totals 17 residues. This CDR3 reads CASSLNNRGSGTGELFF. DNA for the CDR3: TGTGCCAGCAGCTTAAACAACAGGGGGTCGGGCACCGGGGAGCTGTTTTTT.

The chain joins TRBV15 to TRBJ1-2; D is unclear. The V gene lost 0 bases and the J gene lost 1 base, with 9 bases spanning the gap. The CDR3 totals 15 residues. Germline-derived CDR1 and CDR2 are LNHNV and YYDKDF (reference sequence). CDR3 nucleotides: TGTGCCACCAGCAGAGATCCCGGGTTTAACTATGGCTACACCTTC. Amino acids: CATSRDPGFNYGYTF.

The chain joins TRBV10-3 to TRBJ2-3; 10 bases map to TRBD1. V trimming: 8 bases; J trimming: 8 bases; junction bases outside the gene matches: 4. This CDR3 region has 12 residues. CDR1 and CDR2 (germline): ENHRY, SYGVKD. The CDR3 DNA reads as TGTGCCATCGGGACAGGGGCGGGTACGCAGTATTTT. Translation gives CAIGTGAGTQYF.

In this sample, this clone turned up once. The V and J genes are TRBV5-4 and TRBJ2-1; TRBD2 matches at 7 bases. J was trimmed by 4 bases and V by 7 bases; bases with no gene match: 11. The germline CDR1 and CDR2 sequences are SGHNT and YYREEE (reference sequence). The CDR3 has 15 residues. CDR3 region: CASSPAGVWYNEQFF. CDR3 DNA: TGTGCCAGCTCACCCGCGGGAGTATGGTACAATGAGCAGTTCTTC.

This chain uses TRBV7-9 with TRBJ2-3; TRBD1 aligns across 7 bases. J was trimmed by 2 bases and V by 1 base; bases with no gene match: 3. The CDR3 length is 15 residues. The V gene's germline CDR1 is SEHNR and CDR2 FQNEAQ (reference sequence). CDR3 in amino acids: CASSLGQGPTDTQYF. CDR3 sequence (DNA): TGTGCCAGCAGCTTAGGACAGGGACCCACAGATACGCAGTATTTT.

This rearrangement joins TRBV18 to TRBJ2-3; 8 nucleotides agree with TRBD1. V was clipped by 5 bases and J by 4 bases; unmatched bases: 8. This CDR3 region has 15 residues. Germline V gives CDR1 KGHSH, CDR2 LQKENI. The CDR3 nucleotides are TGTGCCAGCTCAAGTACAGGGGGGATGGCAGATACGCAGTATTTT. This translates into CASSSTGGMADTQYF.

The chain links TRBV29-1 to TRBJ2-7, with a tentative D call TRBD2 (6 bases). Trimming stripped 7 bases from V and 1 base from J, with 11 bases between. CDR1 and CDR2 from the germline V gene are SQVTM and ANQGSEA. This CDR3 region has 12 residues. The CDR3 nucleotides are TGCAGCGCAGGTGGGGGGTCCTACGAGCAGTACTTC. Translating it yields CSAGGGSYEQYF.

V gene TRBV15 combines with J gene TRBJ2-2, with D unresolved. The ends were cut back, 0 bases at V and 7 bases at J, with 3 bases in the middle. The CDR3 covers 12 residues. Germline assignment: CDR1 LNHNV and CDR2 YYDKDF (reference sequence). DNA of the CDR3: TGTGCCACCAGCAGAGATTACGGGGAGCTGTTTTTT. It encodes CATSRDYGELFF.

The chain carries TRBV5-6 and TRBJ1-5, with no clear D. Germline loops: CDR1 SGHDT, CDR2 YYEEEE. V lost 0 bases and J lost 4, with 11 bases in between. This CDR3 contains 15 residues. The CDR3 here is CASSLEAGPNQPQHF. CDR3 nucleotides: TGTGCCAGCAGCTTGGAGGCAGGCCCGAATCAGCCCCAGCATTTT.

The chain couples TRBV5-1 to TRBJ1-3; TRBD1 aligns across 8 bases. CDR3 length: 18 residues. Germline V gives CDR1 SGHRS, CDR2 YFSETQ. The junction had 17 bases not matched to a gene; V was cut back by 5 bases and J by 4 bases. CDR3 region: CASSSDRAFSSDGNTIYF. The CDR3, as DNA: TGCGCCAGCAGTTCGGACAGGGCGTTCTCCTCGGACGGAAACACCATATATTTT.